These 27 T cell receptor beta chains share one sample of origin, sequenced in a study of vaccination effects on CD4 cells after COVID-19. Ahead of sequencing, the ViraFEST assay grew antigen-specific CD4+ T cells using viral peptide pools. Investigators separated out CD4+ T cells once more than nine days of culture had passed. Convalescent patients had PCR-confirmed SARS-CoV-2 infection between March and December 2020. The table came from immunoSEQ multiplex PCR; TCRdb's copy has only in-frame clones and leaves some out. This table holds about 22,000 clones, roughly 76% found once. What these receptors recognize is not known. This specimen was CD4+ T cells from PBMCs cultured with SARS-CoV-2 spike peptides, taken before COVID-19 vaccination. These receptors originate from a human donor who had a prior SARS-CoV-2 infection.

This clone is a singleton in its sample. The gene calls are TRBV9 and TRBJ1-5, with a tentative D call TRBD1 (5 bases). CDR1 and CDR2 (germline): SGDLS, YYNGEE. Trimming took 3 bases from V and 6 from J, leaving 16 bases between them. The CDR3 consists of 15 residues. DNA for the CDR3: TGTGCCAGCAGCGCAGGATCAGGGTTTGGTCAGCCCCAGCATTTT. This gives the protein CASSAGSGFGQPQHF.

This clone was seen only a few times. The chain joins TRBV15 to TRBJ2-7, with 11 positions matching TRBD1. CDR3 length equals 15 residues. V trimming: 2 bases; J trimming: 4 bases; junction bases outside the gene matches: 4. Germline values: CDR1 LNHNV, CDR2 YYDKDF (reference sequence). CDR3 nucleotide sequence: TGTGCCACCAGCAGACTCCGGGACAGGGGGTACGAGCAGTACTTC. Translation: CATSRLRDRGYEQYF.

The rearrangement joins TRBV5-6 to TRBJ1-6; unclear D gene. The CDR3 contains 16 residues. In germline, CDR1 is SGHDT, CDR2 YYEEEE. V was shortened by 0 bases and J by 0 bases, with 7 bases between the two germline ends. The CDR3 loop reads CASSLAMSSYNSPLHF. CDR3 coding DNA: TGTGCCAGCAGCTTGGCTATGAGCTCCTATAATTCACCCCTCCACTTT.

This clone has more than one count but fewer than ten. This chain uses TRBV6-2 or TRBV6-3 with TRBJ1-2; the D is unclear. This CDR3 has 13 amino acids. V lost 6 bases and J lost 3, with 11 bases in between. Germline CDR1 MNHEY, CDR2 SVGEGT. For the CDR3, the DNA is TGTGCCAGCAGCTATGACGGAGACTATGGCTACACCTTC. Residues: CASSYDGDYGYTF.

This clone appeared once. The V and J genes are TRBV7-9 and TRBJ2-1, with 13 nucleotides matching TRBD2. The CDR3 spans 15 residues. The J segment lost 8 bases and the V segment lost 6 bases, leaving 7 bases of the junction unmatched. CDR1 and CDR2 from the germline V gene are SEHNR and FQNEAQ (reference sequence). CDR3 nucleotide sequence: TGTGCCAGCAGTAAACTAGCGGGGGGGCTAGATGAGCAGTTCTTC. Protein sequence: CASSKLAGGLDEQFF.

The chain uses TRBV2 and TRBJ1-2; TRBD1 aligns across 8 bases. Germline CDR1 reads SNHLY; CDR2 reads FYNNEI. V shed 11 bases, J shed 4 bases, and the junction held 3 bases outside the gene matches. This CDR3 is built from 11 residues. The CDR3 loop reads CAGTGGYGYTF. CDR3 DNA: TGTGCCGGCACAGGGGGCTATGGCTACACCTTC.

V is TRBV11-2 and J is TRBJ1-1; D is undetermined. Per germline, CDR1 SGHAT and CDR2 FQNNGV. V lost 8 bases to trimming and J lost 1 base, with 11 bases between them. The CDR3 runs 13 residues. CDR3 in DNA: TGTGCCAGCGGAATCGACACGAACACTGAAGCTTTCTTT. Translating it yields CASGIDTNTEAFF.

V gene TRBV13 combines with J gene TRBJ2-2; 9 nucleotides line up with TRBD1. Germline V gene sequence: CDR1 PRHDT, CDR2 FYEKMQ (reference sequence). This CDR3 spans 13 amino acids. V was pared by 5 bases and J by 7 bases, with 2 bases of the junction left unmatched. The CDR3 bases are TGTGCCAGCAGCGCGGGACAGGGCGGGGAGCTGTTTTTT. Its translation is CASSAGQGGELFF.

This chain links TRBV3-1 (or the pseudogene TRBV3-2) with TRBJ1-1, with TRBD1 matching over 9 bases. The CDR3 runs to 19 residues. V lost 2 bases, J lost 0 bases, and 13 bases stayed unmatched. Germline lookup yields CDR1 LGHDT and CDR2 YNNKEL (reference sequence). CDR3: CASSQKSGQGGGMNTEAFF. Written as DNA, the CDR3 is TGTGCCAGCAGCCAAAAATCGGGACAGGGAGGGGGGATGAACACTGAAGCTTTCTTT.

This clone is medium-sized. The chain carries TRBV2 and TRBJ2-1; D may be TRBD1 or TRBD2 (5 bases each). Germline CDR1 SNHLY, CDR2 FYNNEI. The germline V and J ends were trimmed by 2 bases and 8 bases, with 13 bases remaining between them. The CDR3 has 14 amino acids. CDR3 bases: TGTGCCAGCAGTGAAAACCGGGACGGACATGAGCAGTTCTTC. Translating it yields CASSENRDGHEQFF.

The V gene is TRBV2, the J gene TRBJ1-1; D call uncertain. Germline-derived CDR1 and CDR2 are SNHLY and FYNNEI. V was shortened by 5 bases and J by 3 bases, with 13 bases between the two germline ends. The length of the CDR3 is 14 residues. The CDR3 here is CASSLRTRDTEAFF. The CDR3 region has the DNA TGTGCCAGCAGTTTAAGGACGCGGGACACTGAAGCTTTCTTT.

Written as DNA, the CDR3 is TGTGCCAGCAGTTACCCGCGGGTGTGGACAGGGGGCGTCGAGCAGTACTTC. Translated, it gives CASSYPRVWTGGVEQYF. The chain has TRBV6-7 and TRBJ2-7; TRBD1 agrees at 11 bases. TRBV6-7 is an open reading frame, and its role is uncertain. V lost 2 bases, J lost 6 bases, and 12 bases stayed unmatched. This CDR3 spans 17 amino acids.

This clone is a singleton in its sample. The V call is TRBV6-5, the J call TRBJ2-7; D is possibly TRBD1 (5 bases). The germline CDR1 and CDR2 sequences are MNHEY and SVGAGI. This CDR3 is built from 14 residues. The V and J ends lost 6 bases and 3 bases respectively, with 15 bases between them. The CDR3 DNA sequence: TGTGCCAGCAGCCGAGGACGTAGGGGCTACGAGCAGTACTTC. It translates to CASSRGRRGYEQYF.

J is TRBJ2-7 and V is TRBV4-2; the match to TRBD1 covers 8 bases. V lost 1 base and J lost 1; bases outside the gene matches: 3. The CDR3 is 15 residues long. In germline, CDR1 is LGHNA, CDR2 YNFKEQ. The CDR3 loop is CASSQVGQGSYEQYF. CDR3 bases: TGTGCCAGCAGCCAAGTTGGACAGGGTTCCTACGAGCAGTACTTC.

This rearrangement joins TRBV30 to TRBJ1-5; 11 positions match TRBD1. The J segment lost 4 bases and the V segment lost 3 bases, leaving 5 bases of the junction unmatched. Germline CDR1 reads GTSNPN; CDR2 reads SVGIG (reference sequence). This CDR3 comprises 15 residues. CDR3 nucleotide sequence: TGTGCCTGGAGCCCCCGGGACAGGGGGAATCAGCCCCAGCATTTT. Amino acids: CAWSPRDRGNQPQHF.

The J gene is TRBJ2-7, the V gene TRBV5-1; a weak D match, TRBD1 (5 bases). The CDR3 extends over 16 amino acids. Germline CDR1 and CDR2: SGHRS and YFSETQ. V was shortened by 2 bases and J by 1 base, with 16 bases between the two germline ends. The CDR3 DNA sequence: TGCGCCAGCAGCTTCGGATTACGACAGCCGTCCTACGAGCAGTACTTC. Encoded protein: CASSFGLRQPSYEQYF.

The CDR3 DNA sequence: TGCGCCAGCAGCCAAGTCGTCACCACAGATACGCAGTATTTT. The encoded protein is CASSQVVTTDTQYF. The chain recombines TRBV4-1 with TRBJ2-3, with D unresolved. The CDR3 sequence is 14 residues long. V was clipped by 1 base and J by 2 bases, with 7 bases between them. The germline CDR1 and CDR2 sequences are MGHRA and YSYEKL.

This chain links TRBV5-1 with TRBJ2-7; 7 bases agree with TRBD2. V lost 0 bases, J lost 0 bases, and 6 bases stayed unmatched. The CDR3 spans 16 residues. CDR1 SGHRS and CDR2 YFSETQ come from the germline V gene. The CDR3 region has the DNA TGCGCCAGCAGCTTGGGGGTCGGGGGGAGCTCCTACGAGCAGTACTTC. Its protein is CASSLGVGGSSYEQYF.

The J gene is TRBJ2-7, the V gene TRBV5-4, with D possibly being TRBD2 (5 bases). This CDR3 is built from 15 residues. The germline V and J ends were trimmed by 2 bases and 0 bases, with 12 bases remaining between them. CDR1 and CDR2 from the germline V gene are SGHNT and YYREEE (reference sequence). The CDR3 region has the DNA TGTGCCAGCAGCTTTCTACAGCGGAGCTCCTACGAGCAGTACTTC. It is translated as CASSFLQRSSYEQYF.

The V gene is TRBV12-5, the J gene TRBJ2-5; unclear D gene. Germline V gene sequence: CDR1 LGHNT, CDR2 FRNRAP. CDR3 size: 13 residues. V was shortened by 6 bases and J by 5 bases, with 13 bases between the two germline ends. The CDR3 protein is CASGPAGVETQYF. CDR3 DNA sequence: TGTGCTAGTGGGCCGGCCGGCGTGGAGACCCAGTACTTC.

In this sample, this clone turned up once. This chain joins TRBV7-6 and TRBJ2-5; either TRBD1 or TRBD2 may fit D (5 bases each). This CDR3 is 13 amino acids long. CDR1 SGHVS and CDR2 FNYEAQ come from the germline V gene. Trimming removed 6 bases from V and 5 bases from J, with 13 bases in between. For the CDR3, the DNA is TGTGCCAGCAGTCGGGGCCGCTTGGAGACCCAGTACTTC. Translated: CASSRGRLETQYF.

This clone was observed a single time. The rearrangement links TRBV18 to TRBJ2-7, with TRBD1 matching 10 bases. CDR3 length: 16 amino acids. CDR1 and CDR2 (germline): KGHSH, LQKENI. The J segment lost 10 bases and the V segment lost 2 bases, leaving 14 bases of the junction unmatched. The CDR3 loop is CASSPSPGQGSPIQYF. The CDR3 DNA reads TGTGCCAGCTCACCATCTCCGGGACAGGGGTCGCCGATACAGTACTTC.

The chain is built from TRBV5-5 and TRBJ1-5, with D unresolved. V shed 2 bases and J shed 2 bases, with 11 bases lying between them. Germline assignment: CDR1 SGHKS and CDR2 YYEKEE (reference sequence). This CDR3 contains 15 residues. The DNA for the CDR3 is TGTGCCAGCAGCTTCGGAGGAGGAGGCAATCAGCCCCAGCATTTT. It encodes CASSFGGGGNQPQHF.

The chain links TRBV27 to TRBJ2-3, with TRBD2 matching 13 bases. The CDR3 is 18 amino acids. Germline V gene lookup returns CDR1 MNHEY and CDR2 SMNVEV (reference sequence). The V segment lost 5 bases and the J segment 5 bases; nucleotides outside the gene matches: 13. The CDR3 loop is CASSALALTSGGRDTQYF. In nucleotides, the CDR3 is TGTGCCAGCAGTGCACTCGCCCTGACTAGCGGGGGGCGAGATACGCAGTATTTT.

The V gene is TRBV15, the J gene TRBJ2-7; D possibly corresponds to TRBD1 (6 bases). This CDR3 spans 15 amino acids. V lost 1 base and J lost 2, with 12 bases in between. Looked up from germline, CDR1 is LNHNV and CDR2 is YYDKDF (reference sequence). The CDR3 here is CATSRGTALPYEQYF. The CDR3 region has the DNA TGTGCCACCAGCAGAGGGACAGCCCTACCCTACGAGCAGTACTTC.

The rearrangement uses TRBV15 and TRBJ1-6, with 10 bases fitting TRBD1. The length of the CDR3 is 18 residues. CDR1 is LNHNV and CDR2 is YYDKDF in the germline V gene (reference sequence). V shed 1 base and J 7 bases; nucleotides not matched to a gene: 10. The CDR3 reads CATSRAGQGSFLNSPLHF. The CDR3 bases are TGTGCCACCAGCAGAGCGGGACAGGGGTCTTTTTTGAATTCACCCCTCCACTTT.

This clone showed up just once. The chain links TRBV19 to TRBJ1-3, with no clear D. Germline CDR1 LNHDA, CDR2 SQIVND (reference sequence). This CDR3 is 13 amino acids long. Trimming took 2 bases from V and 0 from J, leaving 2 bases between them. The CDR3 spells CASSIRSGNTIYF. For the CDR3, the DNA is TGTGCCAGTAGTATACGCTCTGGAAACACCATATATTTT. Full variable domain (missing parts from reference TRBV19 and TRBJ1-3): DGGITQSPKYLFRKEGQNVTLSCEQNLNHDAMYWYRQDPGQGLRLIYYSQIVNDFQKGDIAEGYSVSREKKESFPLTVTSAQKNPTAFYLCASSIRSGNTIYFGEGSWLTVV.